Following are 18 T cell receptor beta chains from one sample sequenced in a study of Ad26.COV2.S vaccination and SARS-CoV-2 variants. Treatment reported: around 19 received Ad26.COV2.S at low or high dose, single or two shots; roughly five received placebo; per-sample allocation not given. Sampling occurred on day 63 after the first vaccine or placebo injection. Only in-frame clones appear in the TCRdb table, and some are missing; sequencing was by immunoSEQ multiplex PCR. The sample carries hundreds of thousands of clones, around 92% recorded once. The source material was peripheral blood, sampled in a trial of Ad26.COV2.S vaccine versus placebo. The receptors here all came from a person between 18 and 59 years old who received the Ad26.COV2.S COVID-19 vaccine or a placebo.

This chain links TRBV5-1 with TRBJ2-1, with D perhaps matching TRBD1 or TRBD2 (5 bases each). Trimming removed 5 bases at V and 7 bases at J, with 13 bases between. The CDR3 runs 13 residues. Germline CDR1 SGHRS, CDR2 YFSETQ. The CDR3 DNA reads as TGCGCCAGCAGTATTGGGGGTAGGAATGAGCAGTTCTTC. Encoded protein: CASSIGGRNEQFF.

The chain carries TRBV9 and TRBJ2-1, with D hard to call. CDR1 is SGDLS, CDR2 YYNGEE, per germline. Trimming shortened V by 4 bases and J by 3 bases, and 11 bases separated the two germline ends. The CDR3 runs to 14 residues. CDR3 nucleotides: TGTGCCAGCAGCCCCCAAGAGATCTACAATGAGCAGTTCTTC. This translates into CASSPQEIYNEQFF.

The chain links TRBV30 to TRBJ1-2; no clear D gene. Germline values: CDR1 GTSNPN, CDR2 SVGIG (reference sequence). Trimming cost V 5 bases and J 0 bases, with 4 bases left between them. The CDR3 extends over 11 amino acids. Here the CDR3 reads CAWDANYGYTF. As DNA, the CDR3 is TGTGCCTGGGACGCTAACTATGGCTACACCTTC.

The V gene is TRBV20-1, the J gene TRBJ1-1; D ambiguous. Trimming cost V 2 bases and J 11 bases, with 12 bases left between them. Germline CDR1 and CDR2: DFQATT and SNEGSKA (reference sequence). CDR3 length equals 11 residues. CDR3 sequence (DNA): TGCAGTGCTAGAAAGGCGGGATGGGCTTTCTTT. Residues: CSARKAGWAFF.

The DNA of the CDR3 is TGTGCCAGCAGATCTCAGGGGGATAGCAATCAGCCCCAGCATTTT. Protein: CASRSQGDSNQPQHF. The chain carries TRBV6-5 and TRBJ1-5, with 7 bases lining up with TRBD1. Germline lookup yields CDR1 MNHEY and CDR2 SVGAGI. The CDR3 has 15 residues. Losses at the gene ends were 6 bases for V and 0 bases for J; bases not matched to a gene: 5.

The rearrangement uses TRBV30 and TRBJ2-7; tentatively, D is TRBD2 (6 bases). Trimming cost V 5 bases and J 5 bases, with 7 bases left between them. The CDR3 runs 10 residues. Germline assignment: CDR1 GTSNPN and CDR2 SVGIG (reference sequence). The CDR3 nucleotides are TGTGCCTGGGGGGGGAACGAGCAGTACTTC. As protein: CAWGGNEQYF.

This rearrangement joins TRBV7-9 to TRBJ2-7, with D uncertain. V was clipped by 4 bases and J by 1 base, with 5 bases between them. The CDR3 runs to 12 residues. Germline CDR1 reads SEHNR; CDR2 reads FQNEAQ (reference sequence). The CDR3, as DNA: TGTGCCAGCAGCTCTCGGTCCTACGAGCAGTACTTC. Translation: CASSSRSYEQYF.

As to this clone: The same CDR3 can be traced to other DNA sequences in this sample. The J gene is TRBJ2-7, the V gene TRBV5-1, with TRBD1 identical over 8 bases. CDR3 length: 14 residues. The V gene end was trimmed by 0 bases and the J gene end by 5 bases; junction bases not matched to a gene: 4. Germline V CDR1 and CDR2: SGHRS, YFSETQ. Written as DNA, the CDR3 is TGCGCCAGCAGCTTGGGACAGGGGTTGGACGAGCAGTACTTC. Translating it yields CASSLGQGLDEQYF.

The chain carries TRBV6-6 and TRBJ2-2; weak D call: TRBD1 (6 bases). This CDR3 region has 14 residues. Germline lookup yields CDR1 MNHNY and CDR2 SVGAGI (reference sequence). Trimming left V 5 bases short and J 7 bases short, with 14 bases between. The DNA of the CDR3 is TGTGCCAGCAGTCTGGACAGTTGGAGCGGGGAGCTGTTTTTT. Translation: CASSLDSWSGELFF.

In nucleotides, the CDR3 is TGCGCCAGCAGCTTAGGGTATAGGGACACAGATACGCAGTATTTT. Amino acids: CASSLGYRDTDTQYF. The chain is built from TRBV5-1 and TRBJ2-3; D uncertain. The V and J ends lost 2 bases and 2 bases respectively, with 12 bases between them. CDR3 length equals 15 residues. Germline V gene lookup returns CDR1 SGHRS and CDR2 YFSETQ.

The rearrangement links TRBV10-3 to TRBJ1-5; perhaps TRBD1 as D (5 bases). The CDR3 spans 15 residues. Germline lookup yields CDR1 ENHRY and CDR2 SYGVKD. The V end lost 10 bases, the J end lost 1 base, and 17 bases lay between the germline ends. The CDR3 region is CATQVGGDSNQPQHF. Written as DNA, the CDR3 is TGTGCCACCCAGGTAGGAGGGGACAGCAATCAGCCCCAGCATTTT.

The chain uses TRBV9 and TRBJ1-2; TRBD1 aligns across 7 bases. The germline V gene encodes CDR1 SGDLS and CDR2 YYNGEE. With 3 bases clipped from V and 4 bases from J, the junction kept 12 bases outside the gene matches. This CDR3 has 16 amino acids. The CDR3, as DNA: TGTGCCAGCAGCGAGGGAGGACAGGCGGACGTCTATGGCTACACCTTC. Amino acids: CASSEGGQADVYGYTF.

This chain uses TRBV3-1 (or the pseudogene TRBV3-2) with TRBJ1-1; maybe TRBD1 (5 bases). Between the trimmed V and J ends, which lost 4 bases and 6 bases, there was a span of 12 bases. This CDR3 is built from 13 residues. Germline-derived CDR1 and CDR2 are LGHDT and YNNKEL (reference sequence). CDR3 in amino acids: CASSPQGGAEAFF. DNA of the CDR3: TGTGCCAGCAGCCCTCAGGGTGGAGCTGAAGCTTTCTTT.

This clone came up a few times. The rearrangement joins TRBV27 to TRBJ1-4, with 8 nucleotides matching TRBD1. Germline CDR1 reads MNHEY; CDR2 reads SMNVEV (reference sequence). The J segment lost 7 bases and the V segment lost 6 bases, leaving 7 bases of the junction unmatched. CDR3 length: 14 amino acids. CDR3: CASRGQGIVEKLFF. The CDR3 DNA follows: TGTGCCAGCAGAGGACAGGGTATTGTTGAAAAACTGTTTTTT.

This rearrangement joins TRBV5-6 to TRBJ2-3; D perhaps matches TRBD2 (7 bases). The CDR3 is made up of 13 amino acids. The V end was cut by 4 bases, the J end by 5 bases, with 11 bases between. CDR1 and CDR2 from the germline V gene are SGHDT and YYEEEE. The CDR3 reads CASSRRGGDTQYF. The CDR3, as DNA: TGTGCCAGCAGCCGGAGGGGGGGAGATACGCAGTATTTT.

The genes are TRBV27 and TRBJ2-1; D is tentatively TRBD1 or TRBD2 (5 bases each). V was shortened by 2 bases and J by 0 bases, with 8 bases between the two germline ends. The CDR3 extends over 15 amino acids. Germline-derived CDR1 and CDR2 are MNHEY and SMNVEV (reference sequence). The CDR3 protein is CASSLEGPSYNEQFF. CDR3 in DNA: TGTGCCAGCAGTTTAGAGGGACCCTCCTACAATGAGCAGTTCTTC.

The CDR3 reads CASSQDQYELAFF. Here the CDR3 DNA reads TGCGCCAGCAGCCAAGATCAGTACGAATTAGCTTTCTTT. The chain combines TRBV4-3 with TRBJ1-1; the D is unclear. Trimming stripped 0 bases from V and 10 bases from J, with 12 bases between. The V gene's germline CDR1 is LGHNA and CDR2 YSLEER. The CDR3 length is 13 residues.

This chain uses TRBV6-6 with TRBJ2-7, with D unresolved. The V gene's germline CDR1 is MNHNY and CDR2 SVGAGI (reference sequence). The length of the CDR3 is 13 residues. The V and J ends lost 7 bases and 3 bases respectively, with 13 bases between them. The DNA of the CDR3 is TGTGCCAGCACGGAACCCGCCCGCTACGAGCAGTACTTC. Residues: CASTEPARYEQYF.